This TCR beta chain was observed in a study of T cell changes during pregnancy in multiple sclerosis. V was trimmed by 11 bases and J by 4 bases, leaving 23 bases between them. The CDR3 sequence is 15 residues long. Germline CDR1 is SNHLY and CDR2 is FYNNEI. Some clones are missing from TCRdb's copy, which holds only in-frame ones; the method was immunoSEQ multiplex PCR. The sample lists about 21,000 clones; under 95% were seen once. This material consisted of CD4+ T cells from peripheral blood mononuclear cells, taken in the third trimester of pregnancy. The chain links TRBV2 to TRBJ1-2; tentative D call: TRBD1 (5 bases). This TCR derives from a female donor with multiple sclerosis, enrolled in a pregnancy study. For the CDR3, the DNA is TGTGCCTGCCGCGGGCAGGGACTAGTTCTCTATGGCTACACCTTC. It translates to CACRGQGLVLYGYTF. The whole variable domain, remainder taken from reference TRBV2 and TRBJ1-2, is EPEVTQTPSHQVTQMGQEVILRCVPISNHLYFYWYRQILGQKVEFLVSFYNNEISEKSEIFDDQFSVERPDGSNFTLKIRSTKLEDSAMYFCACRGQGLVLYGYTFGSGTRLTVV.